This T cell receptor (beta chain) was identified in a study of Graves' ophthalmopathy and Graves' hyperthyroidism. Study observations and caveats: Blood repertoires reportedly contained most expanded thyroid clonotypes above 0.001 frequency. Cross-validated, the 13-signature model showed 87.88%/81.08% sensitivity/specificity, and 80%/75% in the test set.

Trimming shortened V by 0 bases and J by 1 base, and 8 bases separated the two germline ends. The germline V gene encodes CDR1 SGHRS and CDR2 YFSETQ. The CDR3 is 15 residues long. This clonotype has a count of ten or more. Its antigen is still unknown. Researchers took RNA transcripts and amplified TCR beta CDR3 regions from them. First-round RT-PCR with HTBI primers preceded a second-round multiplex PCR. TCRdb itself ran the multiplex PCR reads through MiXCR, one entry per CDR3 protein. Among over 500,000 distinct CDR3 sequences listed, roughly 20% were seen once. The receptor was derived from a woman under 30 with stable Graves' hyperthyroidism. Some clones in this sample may be carry-over from other donors' samples. Sequences were obtained from peripheral blood. This chain links TRBV5-1 with TRBJ1-3; TRBD1 might be the D (5 bases). Here the CDR3 reads CASSLGDFSGNTIYF. The CDR3 region has the DNA TGCGCCAGCAGCTTGGGGGACTTTTCTGGAAACACCATATATTTT.